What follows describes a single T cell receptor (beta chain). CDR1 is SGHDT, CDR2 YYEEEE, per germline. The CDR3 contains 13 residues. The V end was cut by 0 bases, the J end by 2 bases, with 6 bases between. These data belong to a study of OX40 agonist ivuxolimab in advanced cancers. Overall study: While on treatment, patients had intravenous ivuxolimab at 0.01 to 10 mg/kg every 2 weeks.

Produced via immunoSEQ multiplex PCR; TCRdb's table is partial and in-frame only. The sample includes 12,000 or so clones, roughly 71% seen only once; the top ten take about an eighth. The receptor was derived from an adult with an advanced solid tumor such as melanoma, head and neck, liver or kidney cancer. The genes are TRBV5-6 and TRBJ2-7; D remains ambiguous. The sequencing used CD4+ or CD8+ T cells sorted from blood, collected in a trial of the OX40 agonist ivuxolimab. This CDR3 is CASSLGAAYEQYF. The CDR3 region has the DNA TGTGCCAGCAGCTTGGGGGCAGCCTACGAGCAGTACTTC.